The T cell receptor (beta chain) under discussion was sequenced for a study of graft-versus-host responses after intestinal transplantation. Study details: Recipients received multivisceral, liver-intestinal, or isolated intestinal transplants. Anti-thymocyte globulin was used for induction in all recipients, who then took tacrolimus and steroids for 3 to 4 years. Study-wide results and caveats: GvH clones surfaced in recipient marrow, some emerging earlier in ileum or blood. Circulating GvH clone levels at their peak were associated with HvG declines (early post-transplant).

The protocol was immunoSEQ multiplex PCR, while the TCRdb copy is restricted to in-frame clones and leaves out a portion. Among approximately 78,000 clones, roughly 84% were seen once, and the ten largest hold over 7%. Notes on this clone: What it binds is not known.

The V end was cut by 0 bases, the J end by 1 base, with 4 bases between. The length of the CDR3 is 13 residues. CDR1 and CDR2 from the germline V gene are MNHEY and SMNVEV (reference sequence). The material sequenced was unstimulated CD8+ T cells sorted from spleen or lymph node cells, taken before transplant. The rearrangement uses TRBV27 and TRBJ2-7, with D unresolved. The origin of this receptor is a human donor who was the organ donor for an intestinal transplant. The CDR3 sequence: CASSLSGSYEQYF. CDR3 in DNA: TGTGCCAGCAGTTTATCGGGTTCCTACGAGCAGTACTTC.